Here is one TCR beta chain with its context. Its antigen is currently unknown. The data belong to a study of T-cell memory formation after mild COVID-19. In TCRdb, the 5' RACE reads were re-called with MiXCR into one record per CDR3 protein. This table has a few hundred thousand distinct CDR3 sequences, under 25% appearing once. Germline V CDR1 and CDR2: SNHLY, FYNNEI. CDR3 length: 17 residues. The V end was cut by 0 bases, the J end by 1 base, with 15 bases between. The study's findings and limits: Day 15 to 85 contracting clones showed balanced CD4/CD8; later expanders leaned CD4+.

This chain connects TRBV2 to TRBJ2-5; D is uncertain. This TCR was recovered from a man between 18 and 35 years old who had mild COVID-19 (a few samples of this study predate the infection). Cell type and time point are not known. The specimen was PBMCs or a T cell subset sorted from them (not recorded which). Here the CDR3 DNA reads TGTGCCAGCAGTGAAGCGCCGGGTTCTGACCTCCAAGAGACCCAGTACTTC. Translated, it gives CASSEAPGSDLQETQYF.